This is a list of T cell receptor beta chains from one sample in a study of blood T cell repertoires in COVID-19. The assay was immunoSEQ multiplex PCR, and TCRdb's table has in-frame clones only and misses some. The table has roughly 400,000 clones, 70% to 90% seen once. The sample consisted of peripheral blood. The receptors were sampled from a woman in her fifties or sixties with COVID-19, enrolled during active disease. CDR3s include the opening cysteine and the closing phenylalanine or tryptophan. The order of the fields is V gene, J gene, clone size, CDR3 protein. Rows give clone size only sometimes, using once, few, many, or a class for an expanded clone.

V gene: TRBV28; J gene: TRBJ2-3; clone size: many; CDR3 protein: CASSLGGTRADTQYF
V gene: TRBV21-1; J gene: TRBJ1-2; clone size: NA; CDR3 protein: CASSKPGDCPDNYGYTF
V gene: TRBV6-5; J gene: TRBJ2-7; clone size: NA; CDR3 protein: CASQDRTYEQYF
V gene: TRBV5-1; J gene: TRBJ2-1; clone size: NA; CDR3 protein: CASSLARADNEQFF
V gene: TRBV19; J gene: TRBJ1-2; clone size: NA; CDR3 protein: CASSTLDSYYGYTF
V gene: TRBV13; J gene: TRBJ2-1; clone size: NA; CDR3 protein: CASKTVPYNEQFF
V gene: TRBV28; J gene: TRBJ2-3; clone size: NA; CDR3 protein: CASSLWLAAAQPTDTQYF
V gene: TRBV5-1; J gene: TRBJ2-2; clone size: few; CDR3 protein: CASSPAGFRGTGELFF
V gene: TRBV3-1/TRBV3-2; J gene: TRBJ2-2; clone size: NA; CDR3 protein: CASKLAGELFF
V gene: TRBV28; J gene: TRBJ1-1; clone size: few; CDR3 protein: CASSFTLVRGRAFF
V gene: TRBV10-3; J gene: TRBJ1-5; clone size: NA; CDR3 protein: CAISESGQPNQPQHF
V gene: TRBV9; J gene: TRBJ1-4; clone size: NA; CDR3 protein: CASSAGRGARNEKLFF
V gene: TRBV12-3/TRBV12-4; J gene: TRBJ1-1; clone size: NA; CDR3 protein: CASSAVRQTEAFF
V gene: TRBV7-6; J gene: TRBJ2-1; clone size: NA; CDR3 protein: CASSLGEVISGGTGEQFF
V gene: TRBV10-3; J gene: TRBJ1-5; clone size: NA; CDR3 protein: CAISESALSNQPQHF
V gene: TRBV5-1; J gene: TRBJ1-1; clone size: few; CDR3 protein: CASSVRQVNTEAFF
V gene: TRBV18; J gene: TRBJ2-7; clone size: NA; CDR3 protein: CASSPYQGGSYEQYF
V gene: TRBV5-1; J gene: TRBJ2-7; clone size: NA; CDR3 protein: CASSPDRYYEQYF
V gene: TRBV5-1; J gene: TRBJ2-1; clone size: once; CDR3 protein: CASSLASAVNEQFF
V gene: TRBV28; J gene: TRBJ1-2; clone size: NA; CDR3 protein: CAIRTGLYGYTF
V gene: TRBV19; J gene: TRBJ1-1; clone size: once; CDR3 protein: CASSSEGGTEAFF
V gene: TRBV9; J gene: TRBJ1-2; clone size: NA; CDR3 protein: CASSVTGNYGYTF
V gene: TRBV27; J gene: TRBJ1-6; clone size: few; CDR3 protein: CASRHRDRNSPLHF
V gene: TRBV6-1; J gene: TRBJ1-1; clone size: once; CDR3 protein: CASSDSPTGTEAFF
V gene: TRBV19; J gene: TRBJ1-1; clone size: NA; CDR3 protein: CASSNFFGQRNTEAFF
V gene: TRBV11-3; J gene: TRBJ1-5; clone size: NA; CDR3 protein: CASSLKGQGIYSNQPQHF
V gene: TRBV7-2; J gene: TRBJ2-7; clone size: NA; CDR3 protein: CASSPPGLAGNYEQYF
V gene: TRBV28; J gene: TRBJ2-3; clone size: NA; CDR3 protein: CASRRASTDTQYF
V gene: TRBV5-1; J gene: TRBJ1-4; clone size: NA; CDR3 protein: CASSLQGPNEKLFF
V gene: TRBV6-5; J gene: TRBJ1-3; clone size: NA; CDR3 protein: CASRSRASSGNTIYF
V gene: TRBV5-1; J gene: TRBJ2-3; clone size: NA; CDR3 protein: CASSLGPGADTQYF
V gene: TRBV24-1; J gene: TRBJ2-3; clone size: NA; CDR3 protein: CATSWPSTDTQYF
V gene: TRBV30; J gene: TRBJ1-1; clone size: NA; CDR3 protein: CAWSRGHLNTEAFF
V gene: TRBV5-1; J gene: TRBJ1-4; clone size: NA; CDR3 protein: CASSRRGTEDEKLFF
V gene: TRBV9; J gene: TRBJ2-5; clone size: NA; CDR3 protein: CASSVATGGTAQETQYF
V gene: TRBV3-1/TRBV3-2; J gene: TRBJ1-3; clone size: NA; CDR3 protein: CASSHLGLYTIYF
V gene: TRBV6-4; J gene: TRBJ2-7; clone size: NA; CDR3 protein: CASSVPGLPEYEQYF
V gene: TRBV11-3; J gene: TRBJ2-3; clone size: NA; CDR3 protein: CASSLEAGGDTQYF
V gene: TRBV19; J gene: TRBJ1-2; clone size: NA; CDR3 protein: CASSIWQYGYTF
V gene: TRBV19; J gene: TRBJ2-4; clone size: NA; CDR3 protein: CASTLGGSKNIQYF
V gene: TRBV6-5; J gene: TRBJ2-4; clone size: NA; CDR3 protein: CASSFNYVGLNVRHF
V gene: TRBV19; J gene: TRBJ1-5; clone size: NA; CDR3 protein: CASSVQNRGPGQPQHF
V gene: TRBV6-5; J gene: TRBJ2-3; clone size: NA; CDR3 protein: CASRNTGSPSDTQYF
V gene: TRBV3-1/TRBV3-2; J gene: TRBJ2-1; clone size: once; CDR3 protein: CASRPTGYNEQFF
V gene: TRBV10-3; J gene: TRBJ1-1; clone size: NA; CDR3 protein: CAISEYQGASEAFF
V gene: TRBV11-3; J gene: TRBJ2-1; clone size: NA; CDR3 protein: CASSWADNEQFF